This T cell receptor beta chain appears in the sequencing data of a study of cytomegalovirus exposure and HLA in healthy donors. This CDR3 is 14 amino acids long. V lost 4 bases and J lost 6, with 15 bases in between. The germline V gene encodes CDR1 SGHAT and CDR2 FQDESV (reference sequence). Amplification used 60 Vbeta primers and 13 Jbeta primers. Sequenced by immunoSEQ multiplex PCR; TCRdb stores in-frame clones only, minus some. The sample shows about 96,000 clones, approximately 72% of them seen only once. Sequenced: PBMCs. The chain links TRBV11-1 to TRBJ2-5; D might be TRBD2 (5 bases). The TCR comes from a woman in her seventies in good health and CMV-seropositive. The CDR3 DNA reads TGTGCCAGCAGCTCACCCCCGGGGTCGAAGACCCAGTACTTC. As protein: CASSSPPGSKTQYF.